Shown below are 29 T cell receptor beta chains from a single sample sequenced in a study of T and B cells in COVID-19 patients. BIOMED2 TRB-A/B primer pools were used in multiplex TRB PCR. TCRdb re-analysed the multiplex PCR reads in MiXCR, keeping a single row per CDR3 protein. The profile shows about 8,400 distinct CDR3 sequences, about 25% of them singletons. Each TRB amplification used roughly 230-550 ng of genomic DNA from blood. What was sequenced was blood. Receptors originate from a human donor who had recovered from COVID-19.

CDR3 sequence: CASSPLSGGAETQYF. CDR3 coding DNA: TGTGCCAGCAGCCCCCTCAGCGGGGGGGCCGAGACCCAGTACTTC. The rearrangement links TRBV4-2 to TRBJ2-5; 10 bases align to TRBD2. The CDR3 totals 15 residues. V gave up 4 bases and J gave up 5 bases; unmatched junction bases: 7. Germline V gene lookup returns CDR1 LGHNA and CDR2 YNFKEQ.

V usage is TRBV7-9 and J usage is TRBJ1-2; D ambiguous. V shed 1 base and J shed 4 bases, with 16 bases lying between them. CDR3 length: 16 residues. CDR1 is SEHNR, CDR2 FQNEAQ, per germline (reference sequence). The CDR3 DNA sequence: TGTGCCAGCAGCTTAGTTGTAAAGGAGCTAACCTATGGCTACACCTTC. Translating it yields CASSLVVKELTYGYTF.

This clonotype is labeled medium-sized. The rearrangement joins TRBV27 to TRBJ2-3, with 7 positions matching TRBD2. There are 17 residues in the CDR3. V lost 2 bases to trimming and J lost 0 bases; unmatched junction nucleotides: 8. Germline assignment: CDR1 MNHEY and CDR2 SMNVEV (reference sequence). CDR3 sequence reads: CASSLHPLASSTDTQYF. In DNA, the CDR3 is TGTGCCAGCAGTTTACACCCACTAGCGAGCAGCACAGATACGCAGTATTTT.

About this clonotype: Since no conserved phenylalanine or tryptophan closes the CDR3, a read error is the likely cause. The limits of the CDR3 on the DNA are not certain, so only TCRdb's listed CDR3 is given. V is TRBV5-6 and J is TRBJ2-7; the table calls TRBD1, which could not be checked here. The CDR3 is made up of 8 amino acids, end residues included. From germline, CDR1 is SGHDT and CDR2 YYEEEE. The chain's CDR3 is CASSSRGP.

The chain recombines TRBV6-5 with TRBJ2-5; TRBD2 matches at 13 bases. Per the germline V gene, CDR1 is MNHEY and CDR2 is SVGAGI. Germline trimming cut 0 bases from V and 5 bases from J; bases unmatched to any gene: 6. CDR3 size: 17 residues. The CDR3 DNA is TGTGCCAGCAGTTACTCCACTAGCGGGGGGGGTGTTGAGACCCAGTACTTC. Translating it yields CASSYSTSGGGVETQYF.

V is TRBV10-2 and J is TRBJ2-3; 12 bases match TRBD2. Germline values: CDR1 WSHSY, CDR2 SAAADI. The V and J ends lost 7 bases and 5 bases, in that order; junction bases with no gene match: 7. The CDR3 spans 15 residues. In DNA form, the CDR3 reads TGCGCCAGCAATCTAGCGGGGGGGCGATTAGATACGCAGTATTTT. Translated, it gives CASNLAGGRLDTQYF.

The CDR3 loop reads CSASPRFGTDYNSPLHF. Here the CDR3 DNA reads TGCAGTGCTAGCCCCCGCTTCGGGACAGACTATAATTCACCCCTCCACTTT. The chain joins TRBV20-1 to TRBJ1-6, with TRBD1 matching over 7 bases. With V trimmed by 3 bases and J by 3 bases, 11 bases remained unmatched. The CDR3 totals 17 residues. Per the germline V gene, CDR1 is DFQATT and CDR2 is SNEGSKA (reference sequence).

This clonotype is termed medium-sized (0.01 to 0.1%). The CDR3 nucleotides are TGTGCCAGCAGCTTTGAGGGGTCCAGGCGCGATTCACCCCTCCACTTT. Protein sequence: CASSFEGSRRDSPLHF. The J gene is TRBJ1-6, the V gene TRBV13, with a possible D match to TRBD1 (5 bases). This CDR3 region has 16 residues. Germline V gives CDR1 PRHDT, CDR2 FYEKMQ (reference sequence). V lost 3 bases, J lost 8 bases, and 17 bases lay in between.

The chain combines TRBV5-1 with TRBJ2-7; 10 nucleotides match TRBD1. CDR3 length: 15 amino acids. Germline CDR1 reads SGHRS; CDR2 reads YFSETQ. J gave up 3 bases and V 3 bases, and 6 bases lay outside the gene matches. CDR3 DNA sequence: TGCGCCAGCAGCTGGTCAGGGACAGGGGACTACGAGCAGTACTTC. As protein: CASSWSGTGDYEQYF.

This clonotype is medium-sized (0.01 to 0.1%) within its sample. The V call is TRBV6-5, the J call TRBJ1-2, with a weak D call TRBD1 (5 bases). V was pared by 6 bases and J by 5 bases, with 13 bases between. The germline CDR1 and CDR2 sequences are MNHEY and SVGAGI. CDR3 length: 13 residues. CDR3 sequence: CASRPSGTYGYTF. Written as DNA, the CDR3 is TGTGCCAGCAGACCCAGCGGGACGTATGGCTACACCTTC.

This clonotype appeared a few times. This chain connects TRBV12-3 or TRBV12-4 to TRBJ1-2; D is undetermined. This CDR3 spans 13 amino acids. V shed 6 bases and J shed 4 bases, with 12 bases lying between them. The CDR3 reads CASSRIRAYGYTF. The CDR3, as DNA: TGTGCCAGCAGCCGTATAAGGGCCTATGGCTACACCTTC.

This clonotype is medium-sized (0.01 to 0.1%) by share. V is TRBV5-4 and J is TRBJ2-1; D might be TRBD1 or TRBD2, each matching 6 bases. The CDR3 covers 12 residues. The V end lost 7 bases, the J end lost 6 bases, and 11 bases lay between the germline ends. CDR1 SGHNT and CDR2 YYREEE come from the germline V gene (reference sequence). CDR3 residues: CASQTGANEQFF. The CDR3 region has the DNA TGTGCCAGCCAAACGGGGGCCAATGAGCAGTTCTTC.

By sample fraction, this clonotype is medium-sized. The J gene is TRBJ2-2, the V gene TRBV6-5; the D gene could be TRBD1 or TRBD2 (5 bases each). V was clipped by 6 bases and J by 3 bases, with 11 bases between them. The CDR3 loop spans 14 amino acids. The V gene's germline CDR1 is MNHEY and CDR2 SVGAGI. The CDR3 protein is CASRSGTYTGELFF. CDR3 DNA: TGTGCCAGCAGGTCCGGGACGTACACCGGGGAGCTGTTTTTT.

V gene TRBV24-1 combines with J gene TRBJ2-7; tentatively, D is TRBD1 (6 bases). Germline V gene data show CDR1 as KGHDR and CDR2 as SFDVKD. The length of the CDR3 is 15 residues. Trimming took off 4 bases at V and 0 bases at J, with 12 bases between the two ends. In DNA, the CDR3 is TGTGCCACCAGTGACCCCGGACAGAGCTCCTACGAGCAGTACTTC. Its translation is CATSDPGQSSYEQYF.

The rearrangement links TRBV24-1 to TRBJ1-2; TRBD1 agrees at 9 bases. The germline CDR1 and CDR2 sequences are KGHDR and SFDVKD. This CDR3 contains 16 residues. The V and J ends lost 5 bases and 5 bases, in that order; junction bases with no gene match: 11. CDR3: CATSGRGTGSKYGYTF. Written as DNA, the CDR3 is TGTGCCACCAGTGGAAGGGGGACAGGGTCAAAGTATGGCTACACCTTC.

The gene calls are TRBV6-5 and TRBJ2-7, with 9 bases that match TRBD1. The germline gives CDR1 MNHEY, CDR2 SVGAGI. CDR3 length: 16 residues. V dropped 0 bases and J dropped 2; count of bases not matched to a gene: 5. The CDR3 DNA sequence: TGTGCCAGCAGTTACTCCGGACAGGGGACACCCTACGAGCAGTACTTC. Translation: CASSYSGQGTPYEQYF.

This clonotype is classed as medium-sized. The chain joins TRBV27 to TRBJ2-7; D possibly corresponds to TRBD2 (5 bases). The V and J ends lost 5 bases and 5 bases respectively, with 19 bases between them. The germline V gene has CDR1 MNHEY and CDR2 SMNVEV (reference sequence). This CDR3 region has 15 residues. The CDR3 DNA reads TGTGCCAGCAGTACCCGAGAGGGTGGTAGGGACGAGCAGTACTTC. This encodes CASSTREGGRDEQYF.

This clonotype was observed a few times. This chain links TRBV5-6 with TRBJ2-5; TRBD1 matches at 7 bases. Germline values: CDR1 SGHDT, CDR2 YYEEEE. Trimming took 4 bases from V and 0 from J; bases not matched to a gene: 3. This CDR3 spans 14 amino acids. The CDR3 nucleotides are TGTGCCAGCAGCGGGACAGCGTACCAAGAGACCCAGTACTTC. Its protein is CASSGTAYQETQYF.

Relative to its sample, this clonotype is medium-sized. The DNA for the CDR3 is TGTGCCAGCAGTTTATCTGGGGCCAACGTCCTGACTTTC. Its protein is CASSLSGANVLTF. The chain combines TRBV27 with TRBJ2-6; D not certain. Trimming left V 0 bases short and J 3 bases short, with 0 bases between. Germline V gene data show CDR1 as MNHEY and CDR2 as SMNVEV (reference sequence). This CDR3 is built from 13 residues.

By sample share, this clonotype is medium-sized. V usage is TRBV27 and J usage is TRBJ2-5; 7 nucleotides agree with TRBD2. V lost 8 bases and J lost 3; bases outside the gene matches: 12. The CDR3 contains 15 residues. Germline-derived CDR1 and CDR2 are MNHEY and SMNVEV (reference sequence). CDR3 amino acids: CASPSGRTSKETQYF. CDR3 bases: TGTGCCAGCCCCTCAGGCCGGACTAGTAAAGAGACCCAGTACTTC.

This clonotype was seen ten or more times. The gene calls are TRBV5-6 and TRBJ2-7; maybe TRBD1 (6 bases). Germline V CDR1 and CDR2: SGHDT, YYEEEE. Trimming took off 0 bases at V and 3 bases at J, with 10 bases between the two ends. The CDR3 runs 14 residues. The CDR3 sequence is CASSLVQGSYEQYF. The CDR3 bases are TGTGCCAGCAGCTTGGTTCAGGGGAGCTACGAGCAGTACTTC.

The gene calls are TRBV4-3 and TRBJ2-7, with D possibly called TRBD1 or TRBD2 (5 bases each). Trimming took off 0 bases at V and 1 base at J, with 10 bases between the two ends. This CDR3 is built from 15 residues. Germline loops: CDR1 LGHNA, CDR2 YSLEER. The CDR3 reads CASSQEGTESYEQYF. The CDR3 coding sequence is TGCGCCAGCAGCCAAGAGGGGACGGAATCCTACGAGCAGTACTTC.

This clonotype was found many times. The rearrangement joins TRBV27 to TRBJ1-1, with TRBD1 matching 9 bases. Germline V gives CDR1 MNHEY, CDR2 SMNVEV (reference sequence). Unmatched junction bases numbered 2, after V lost 1 base and J lost 2 bases. CDR3 size: 15 residues. In nucleotides, the CDR3 is TGTGCCAGCAGTTTATTGGACAGGGGAAACACTGAAGCTTTCTTT. Translating gives CASSLLDRGNTEAFF.

This clonotype was seen a handful of times. The rearrangement joins TRBV10-3 to TRBJ2-5; no definite D call. There are 14 residues in the CDR3. CDR1 ENHRY and CDR2 SYGVKD come from the germline V gene. The germline V and J ends were trimmed by 0 bases and 1 base, with 6 bases remaining between them. CDR3 DNA: TGTGCCATCAGTGAGTCGCCCCCCCAAGAGACCCAGTACTTC. Translated, it gives CAISESPPQETQYF.

This clonotype was observed a handful of times. One end of the junction varies from germline; a read error may be responsible. The V and J genes are TRBV20-1 and TRBJ2-5, with D unclear. Germline lookup yields CDR1 DFQATT and CDR2 SNEGSKA (reference sequence). CDR3 length equals 13 residues. This CDR3 is CSASDTDQQTQYF. CDR3 DNA sequence: TGCAGTGCCTCGGATACCGACCAACAGACCCAGTACTTC.

This clonotype showed up just a few times. This chain connects TRBV7-9 to TRBJ1-4, with D unresolved. V lost 5 bases and J lost 4, with 2 bases in between. Germline V CDR1 and CDR2: SEHNR, FQNEAQ (reference sequence). CDR3 size: 11 residues. CDR3 residues: CASSINEKLFF. The DNA of the CDR3 is TGTGCCAGCAGCATTAATGAAAAACTGTTTTTT.

CDR3 sequence reads: CSAVGANVLTF. In DNA, the CDR3 is TGCAGTGCTGTAGGGGCCAACGTCCTGACTTTC. The rearrangement uses TRBV20-1 and TRBJ2-6; D ambiguous. Deletions cut 5 bases from V and 4 bases from J, with 3 bases between. Germline V gives CDR1 DFQATT, CDR2 SNEGSKA (reference sequence). The CDR3 extends over 11 amino acids.

The gene calls are TRBV5-1 and TRBJ1-1; 10 bases map to TRBD1. CDR1 is SGHRS, CDR2 YFSETQ, per germline. V lost 5 bases to trimming and J lost 7 bases; unmatched junction nucleotides: 8. The CDR3 spans 14 residues. CDR3: CASRQTGGGGEAFF. CDR3 DNA sequence: TGCGCCAGCAGACAGACAGGGGGCGGCGGTGAAGCTTTCTTT.

This clonotype is labeled as medium-sized. The chain recombines TRBV6-5 with TRBJ1-4, with D uncertain. The CDR3 extends over 13 amino acids. Germline V gene lookup returns CDR1 MNHEY and CDR2 SVGAGI. The V end was cut by 0 bases, the J end by 6 bases, with 5 bases between. In DNA form, the CDR3 reads TGTGCCAGCAGTTACTCTTGGGATGAAAAACTGTTTTTT. Amino acid sequence: CASSYSWDEKLFF.